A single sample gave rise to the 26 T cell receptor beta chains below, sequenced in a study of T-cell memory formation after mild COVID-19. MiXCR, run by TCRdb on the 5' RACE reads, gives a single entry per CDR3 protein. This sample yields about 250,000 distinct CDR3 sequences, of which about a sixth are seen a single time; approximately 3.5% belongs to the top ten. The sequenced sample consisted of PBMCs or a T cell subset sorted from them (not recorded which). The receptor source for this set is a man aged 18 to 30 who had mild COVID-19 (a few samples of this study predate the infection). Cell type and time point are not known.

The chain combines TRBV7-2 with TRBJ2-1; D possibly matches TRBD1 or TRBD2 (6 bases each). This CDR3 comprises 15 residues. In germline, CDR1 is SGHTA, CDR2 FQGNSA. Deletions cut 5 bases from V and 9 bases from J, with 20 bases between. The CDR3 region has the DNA TGTGCCAGCAGCCAATCGTACGGGGGCAGAGGTGAGCAGTTCTTC. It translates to CASSQSYGGRGEQFF.

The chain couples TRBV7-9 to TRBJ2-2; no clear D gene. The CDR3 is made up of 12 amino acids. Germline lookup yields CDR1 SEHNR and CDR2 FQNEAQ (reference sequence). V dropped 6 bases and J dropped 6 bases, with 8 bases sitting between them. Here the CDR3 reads CASSSGAGELFF. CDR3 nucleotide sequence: TGTGCCAGCAGTTCCGGCGCCGGGGAGCTGTTTTTT. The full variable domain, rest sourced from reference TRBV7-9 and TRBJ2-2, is DTGVSQNPRHKITKRGQNVTFRCDPISEHNRLYWYRQTLGQGPEFLTYFQNEAQLEKSRLLSDRFSAERPKGSFSTLEIQRTEQGDSAMYLCASSSGAGELFFGEGSRLTVL.

The CDR3 DNA is TGTGCCAGCAGTTTATGGATTTCTGGGGCCAACGTCCTGACTTTC. It is translated as CASSLWISGANVLTF. The chain carries TRBV12-3 or TRBV12-4 and TRBJ2-6, with no clear D. V was clipped by 2 bases and J by 1 base, with 6 bases between them. This CDR3 has 15 residues.

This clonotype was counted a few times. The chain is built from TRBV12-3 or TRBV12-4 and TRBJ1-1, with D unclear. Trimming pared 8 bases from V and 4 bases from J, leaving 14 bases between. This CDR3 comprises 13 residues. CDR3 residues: CASGSNFGTEAFF. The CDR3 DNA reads TGTGCCAGCGGATCCAATTTTGGCACTGAAGCTTTCTTT.

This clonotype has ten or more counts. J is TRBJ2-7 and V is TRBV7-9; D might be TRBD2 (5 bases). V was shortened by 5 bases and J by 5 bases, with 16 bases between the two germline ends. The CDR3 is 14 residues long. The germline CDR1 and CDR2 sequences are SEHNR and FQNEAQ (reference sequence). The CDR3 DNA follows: TGTGCCAGCAGCCCCCTTGGGAGTCACAACGAGCAGTACGTC. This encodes CASSPLGSHNEQYV.

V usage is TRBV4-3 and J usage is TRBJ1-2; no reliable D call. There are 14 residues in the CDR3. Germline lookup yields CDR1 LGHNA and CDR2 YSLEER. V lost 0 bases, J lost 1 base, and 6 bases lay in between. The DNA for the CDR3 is TGCGCCAGCAGCCAAGAGCAGCTTAACTATGGCTACACCTTC. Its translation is CASSQEQLNYGYTF.

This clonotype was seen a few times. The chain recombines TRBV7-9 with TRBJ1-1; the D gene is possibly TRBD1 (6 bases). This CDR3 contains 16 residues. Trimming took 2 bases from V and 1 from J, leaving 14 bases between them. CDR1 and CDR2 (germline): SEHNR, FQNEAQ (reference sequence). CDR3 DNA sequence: TGTGCCAGCAGCTTAATCCGGGGGGCGAGGAACACTGAAGCTTTCTTT. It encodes CASSLIRGARNTEAFF. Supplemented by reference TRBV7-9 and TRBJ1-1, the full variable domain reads DTGVSQNPRHKITKRGQNVTFRCDPISEHNRLYWYRQTLGQGPEFLTYFQNEAQLEKSRLLSDRFSAERPKGSFSTLEIQRTEQGDSAMYLCASSLIRGARNTEAFFGQGTRLTVV.

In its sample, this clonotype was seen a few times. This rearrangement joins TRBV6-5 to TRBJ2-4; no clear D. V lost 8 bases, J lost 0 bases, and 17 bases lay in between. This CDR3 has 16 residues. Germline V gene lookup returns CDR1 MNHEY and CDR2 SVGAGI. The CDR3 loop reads CASSRLPLLAKNIQYF. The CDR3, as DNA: TGTGCCAGCTCGCGGCTACCACTCCTAGCCAAAAACATTCAGTACTTC.

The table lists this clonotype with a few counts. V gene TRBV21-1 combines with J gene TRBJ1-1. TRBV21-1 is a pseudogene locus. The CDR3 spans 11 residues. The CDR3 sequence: CASGRKAEAFF. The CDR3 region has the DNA TGTGCCAGCGGGAGAAAGGCGGAAGCTTTCTTT.

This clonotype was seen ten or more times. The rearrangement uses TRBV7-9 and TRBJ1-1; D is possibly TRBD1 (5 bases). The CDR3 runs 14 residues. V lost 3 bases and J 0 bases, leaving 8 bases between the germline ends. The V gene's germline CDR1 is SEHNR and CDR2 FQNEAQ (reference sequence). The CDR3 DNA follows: TGTGCCAGCAGCTTCACAGGAGTGAACACTGAAGCTTTCTTT. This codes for CASSFTGVNTEAFF. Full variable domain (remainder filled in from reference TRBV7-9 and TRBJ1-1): DTGVSQNPRHKITKRGQNVTFRCDPISEHNRLYWYRQTLGQGPEFLTYFQNEAQLEKSRLLSDRFSAERPKGSFSTLEIQRTEQGDSAMYLCASSFTGVNTEAFFGQGTRLTVV.

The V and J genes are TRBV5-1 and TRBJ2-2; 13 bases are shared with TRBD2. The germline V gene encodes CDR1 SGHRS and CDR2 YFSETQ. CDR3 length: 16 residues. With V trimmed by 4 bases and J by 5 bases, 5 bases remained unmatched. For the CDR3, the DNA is TGCGCCAGCAGCCCCGGGACTAGCGGGGTTACCGGGGAGCTGTTTTTT. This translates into CASSPGTSGVTGELFF.

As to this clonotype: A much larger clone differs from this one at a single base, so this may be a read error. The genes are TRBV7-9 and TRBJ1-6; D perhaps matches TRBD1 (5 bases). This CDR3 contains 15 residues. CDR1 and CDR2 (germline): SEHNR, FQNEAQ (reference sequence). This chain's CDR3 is CASSLLPGGNSPIHF. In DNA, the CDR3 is TGTGCCAGCAGCCTACTGCCGGGGGGAAATTCACCCATCCACTTT.

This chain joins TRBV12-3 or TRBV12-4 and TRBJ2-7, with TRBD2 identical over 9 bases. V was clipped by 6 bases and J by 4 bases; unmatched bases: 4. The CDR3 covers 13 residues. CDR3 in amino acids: CASRNSGGYEQYF. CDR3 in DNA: TGTGCCAGCAGGAATAGCGGGGGATACGAGCAGTACTTC.

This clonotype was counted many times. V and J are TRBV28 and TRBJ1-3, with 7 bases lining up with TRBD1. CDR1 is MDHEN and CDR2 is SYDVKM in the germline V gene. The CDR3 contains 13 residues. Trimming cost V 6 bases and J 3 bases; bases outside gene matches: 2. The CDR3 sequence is CASRRQGGNTIYF. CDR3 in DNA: TGTGCCAGCAGGAGACAGGGTGGAAACACCATATATTTT.

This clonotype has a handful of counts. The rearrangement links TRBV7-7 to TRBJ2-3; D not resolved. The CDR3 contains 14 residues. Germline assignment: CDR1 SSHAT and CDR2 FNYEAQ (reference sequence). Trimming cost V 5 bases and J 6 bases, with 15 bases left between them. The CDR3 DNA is TGTGCCAGCAGCCCACAAGTCGCGTGGGATACGCAGTATTTT. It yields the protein CASSPQVAWDTQYF. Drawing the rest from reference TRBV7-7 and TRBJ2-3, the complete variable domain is GAGVSQSPRYKVTKRGQDVTLRCDPISSHATLYWYQQALGQGPEFLTYFNYEAQPDKSGLPSDRFSAERPEGSISTLTIQRTEQRDSAMYRCASSPQVAWDTQYFGPGTRLTVL.

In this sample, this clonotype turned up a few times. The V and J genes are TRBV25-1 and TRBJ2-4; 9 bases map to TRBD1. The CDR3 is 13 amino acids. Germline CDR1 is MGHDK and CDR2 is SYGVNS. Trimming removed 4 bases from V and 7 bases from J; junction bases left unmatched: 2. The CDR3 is CASSGQGGNIQYF. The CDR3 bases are TGTGCCAGCAGTGGACAGGGGGGTAACATTCAGTACTTC.

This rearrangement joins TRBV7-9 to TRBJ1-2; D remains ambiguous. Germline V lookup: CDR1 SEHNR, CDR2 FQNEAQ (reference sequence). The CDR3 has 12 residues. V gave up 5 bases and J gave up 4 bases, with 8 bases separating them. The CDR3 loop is CASSPVGYGYTF. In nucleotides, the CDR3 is TGTGCCAGCAGCCCGGTCGGCTATGGCTACACCTTC.

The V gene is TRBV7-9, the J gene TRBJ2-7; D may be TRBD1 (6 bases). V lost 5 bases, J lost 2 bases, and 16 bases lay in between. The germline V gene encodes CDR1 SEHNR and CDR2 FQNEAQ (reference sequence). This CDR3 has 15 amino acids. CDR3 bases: TGTGCCAGCAGCGGGGTGGGGGACACCGCCTACGAGCAGTACTTC. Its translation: CASSGVGDTAYEQYF.

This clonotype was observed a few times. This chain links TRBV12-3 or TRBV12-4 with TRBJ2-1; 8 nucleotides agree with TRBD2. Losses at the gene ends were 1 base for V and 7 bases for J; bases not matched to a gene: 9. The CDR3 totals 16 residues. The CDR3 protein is CASSLGPRGGPNEQFF. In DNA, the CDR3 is TGTGCCAGCAGTTTAGGCCCCCGCGGGGGGCCGAATGAGCAGTTCTTC.

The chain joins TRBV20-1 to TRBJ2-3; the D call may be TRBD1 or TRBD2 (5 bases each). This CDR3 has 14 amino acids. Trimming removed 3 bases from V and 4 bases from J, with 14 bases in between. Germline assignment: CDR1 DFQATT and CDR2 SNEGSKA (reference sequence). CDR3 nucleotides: TGCAGTGCTAGCGGGACGTCAGGCCCAGATACGCAGTATTTT. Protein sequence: CSASGTSGPDTQYF.

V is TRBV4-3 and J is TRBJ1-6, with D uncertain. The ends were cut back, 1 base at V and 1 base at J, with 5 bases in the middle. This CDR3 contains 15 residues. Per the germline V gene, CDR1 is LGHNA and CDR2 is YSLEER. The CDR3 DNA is TGCGCCAGCAGCCAAGGGGGTTCCTATAATTCACCCCTCCACTTT. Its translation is CASSQGGSYNSPLHF.

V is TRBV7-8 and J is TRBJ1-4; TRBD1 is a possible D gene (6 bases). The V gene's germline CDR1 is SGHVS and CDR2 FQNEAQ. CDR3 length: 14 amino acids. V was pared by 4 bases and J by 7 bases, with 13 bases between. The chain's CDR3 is CASSSFRDIEKLFF. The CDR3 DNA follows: TGTGCCAGCAGCTCGTTCCGGGACATTGAAAAACTGTTTTTT.

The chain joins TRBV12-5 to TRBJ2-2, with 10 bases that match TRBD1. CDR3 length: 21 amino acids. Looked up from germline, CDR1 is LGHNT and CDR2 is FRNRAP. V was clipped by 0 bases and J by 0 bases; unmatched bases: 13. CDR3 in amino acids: CASGLVFGRTGGKTNTGELFF. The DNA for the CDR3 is TGTGCTAGTGGTTTGGTATTTGGCAGGACAGGGGGGAAAACGAACACCGGGGAGCTGTTTTTT.

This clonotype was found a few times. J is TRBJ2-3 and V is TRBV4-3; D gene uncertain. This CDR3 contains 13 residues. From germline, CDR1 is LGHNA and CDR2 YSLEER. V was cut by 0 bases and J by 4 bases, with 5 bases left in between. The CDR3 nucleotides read TGCGCCAGCAGCCAAGAGTCGGCAGATACGCAGTATTTT. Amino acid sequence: CASSQESADTQYF.

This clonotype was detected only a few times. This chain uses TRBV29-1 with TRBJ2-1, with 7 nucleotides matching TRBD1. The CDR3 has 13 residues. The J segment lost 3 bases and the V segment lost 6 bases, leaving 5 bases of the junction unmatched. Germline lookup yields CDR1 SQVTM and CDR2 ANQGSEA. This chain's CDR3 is CSVRDSNYNEQFF. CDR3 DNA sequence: TGCAGCGTGAGGGACAGCAACTACAATGAGCAGTTCTTC.

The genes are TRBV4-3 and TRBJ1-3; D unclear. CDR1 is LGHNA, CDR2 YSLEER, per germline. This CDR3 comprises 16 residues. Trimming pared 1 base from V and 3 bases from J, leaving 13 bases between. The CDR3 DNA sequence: TGCGCCAGCAGCCAAGCTGCGGGATCGGTTGGAAACACCATATATTTT. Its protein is CASSQAAGSVGNTIYF.